The clone carrying this TCR beta chain was seen a single time. The target antigen is unknown. Generated by immunoSEQ multiplex PCR, the TCRdb table keeps only in-frame clones and is missing some. This table holds fewer than 55,000 clones, roughly 80% found once. CTLA-4 blockade using ipilimumab, together with focal radiation, was received by patients with chemo-refractory metastatic non-small-cell lung cancer. These data come from a study of radiotherapy plus CTLA-4 blockade in lung cancer. Whole-study findings and limits: Tumor-derived TCR clones expanded in blood after radiotherapy plus ipilimumab. Early clone dynamics of blood T cells, plus interferon-beta, reportedly predicted response best.

Between the trimmed V and J ends, which lost 4 bases and 5 bases, there was a span of 12 bases. CDR1 is SGHRS and CDR2 is YFSETQ in the germline V gene. This CDR3 contains 13 residues. This material consisted of peripheral blood, taken from a patient treated with radiotherapy plus ipilimumab. The chain carries TRBV5-1 and TRBJ2-5; D is undetermined. The source of this sequence is a human donor with non-small cell lung cancer whose response to radiotherapy plus ipilimumab could not be evaluated. CDR3 region: CASSAAGFETQYF. The CDR3 DNA is TGCGCCAGCAGCGCCGCAGGATTCGAGACCCAGTACTTC.